This entry concerns a single T cell receptor beta chain. Antigen: not known. Using immunoSEQ multiplex PCR, the repertoire was profiled, and TCRdb retains in-frame clones only, with some absent. The top ten clones hold roughly 1.1% of a sample with about 56,000 clones, more than 80% of them seen once. The data derive from a study of cytomegalovirus exposure and HLA in healthy donors. Turning to the study itself: The 90 to 150 validation repertoires used a platform that matched the one used for the roughly 700 first-cohort repertoires, as a later analysis reported.

The V gene lost 1 base and the J gene lost 2 bases, with 12 bases spanning the gap. Germline-derived CDR1 and CDR2 are SGHVS and FQNEAQ. The CDR3 consists of 16 residues. Overall study results and limits: Through in vitro validation, a few CMV-associated chains were shown to be specific for CMV antigens. Overall, around 160 TCR beta chains were annotated as cytomegalovirus-associated.

The source of this sequence is a man aged 18 to 29 in good health and CMV-seronegative. Specimen: PBMCs. The V and J genes are TRBV7-8 and TRBJ2-1; D is ambiguous. In DNA, the CDR3 is TGTGCCAGCAGCTTAGACCCCTCTGGGCCCTACAATGAGCAGTTCTTC. Encoded protein: CASSLDPSGPYNEQFF.